This T cell receptor (beta chain) was retrieved from a study of PD-1 blockade in classical Hodgkin lymphoma. Study results and caveats: CD4+ TCR diversity rose significantly by C4D1, and CD8+ TCR diversity did not. Reported baseline diversity: healthy donors highest, relapsed/refractory patients lowest. Factors driving the repertoire differences, possibly disease activity or prior therapy, remain undefined.

With respect to this clone: The antigen is undetermined.

Using immunoSEQ multiplex PCR, the repertoire was profiled, and TCRdb retains in-frame clones only, with some absent. The table lists some 96,000 clones, about 92% of them singletons. As for time point: cycle 4 day 1 (C4D1), after 5 to 7 weeks of nivolumab. Each patient's relapse followed autologous stem cell transplantation, and brentuximab vedotin exposure varied. This TCR was recovered from a human donor with classical Hodgkin lymphoma. The material was peripheral blood mononuclear cells (PBMCs), obtained before the fourth cycle of nivolumab.

The CDR3 is CASSARSRGSSYTF. The CDR3 nucleotides are TGTGCCAGCAGTGCCAGATCCAGGGGGTCTTCCTACACCTTC. This rearrangement joins TRBV28 to TRBJ1-2; 7 nucleotides line up with TRBD1. The CDR3 has 14 amino acids. Germline lookup yields CDR1 MDHEN and CDR2 SYDVKM. With 5 bases clipped from V and 10 bases from J, the junction kept 13 bases outside the gene matches.